This passage covers 25 T cell receptor beta chains from one sample sequenced in a study of T cells after yellow fever vaccination. TCRdb fed the 5' RACE reads into MiXCR, producing one record per CDR3 protein. There are about 96,000 distinct CDR3 sequences in the sample; approximately 8.4% occur only once, and roughly 17% lies in the top ten. The sequences come from CD8+ T cells not binding an NS4B(214-222) dextramer, sorted from PBMCs, collected roughly 14 days after the first yellow fever vaccination. Source of these receptors: a man aged 18-30 years who received the YFV17D yellow fever vaccine.

This clonotype occurred a few times. The genes are TRBV29-1 and TRBJ2-5; D uncertain. CDR3 size: 10 residues. V was shortened by 7 bases and J by 4 bases, with 7 bases between the two germline ends. Germline CDR1 SQVTM, CDR2 ANQGSEA. The CDR3 protein is CSALIETQYF. In nucleotides, the CDR3 is TGCAGCGCCCTTATAGAGACCCAGTACTTC.

This clonotype appeared a few times. The chain employs TRBV29-1 and TRBJ2-1; 8 nucleotides match TRBD2. Germline CDR1 and CDR2: SQVTM and ANQGSEA. The V and J ends lost 7 bases and 9 bases, in that order; junction bases with no gene match: 8. CDR3 length: 12 amino acids. In DNA form, the CDR3 reads TGCAGCGCCCTGGGGACTAGTCTTGAGCAGTTCTTC. This translates into CSALGTSLEQFF.

Concerning this clonotype: One end of the junction is discordant with germline, which a read error may explain. The chain joins TRBV29-1 to TRBJ2-2; D gene uncertain. CDR1 SQVTM and CDR2 ANQGSEA come from the germline V gene. The CDR3 is made up of 13 amino acids. In nucleotides, the CDR3 is TGCAGCGTTGAAGTTTGGAACCCCGGGCAGCTGTTTTTT. Its translation: CSVEVWNPGQLFF.

This clonotype was observed at least ten times. V gene TRBV5-6 combines with J gene TRBJ2-1; tentatively, D is TRBD1 or TRBD2 (6 bases each). This CDR3 spans 14 amino acids. Germline CDR1 reads SGHDT; CDR2 reads YYEEEE. With 5 bases removed from V and 2 bases from J, the gap between germline ends came to 11 bases. The CDR3 DNA reads TGTGCCAGCAGTAAGGGGGGCCCCTACAATGAGCAGTTCTTC. Translated: CASSKGGPYNEQFF.

This chain uses TRBV6-2 or TRBV6-3 with TRBJ2-6; D gene ambiguous. The V end was cut by 4 bases, the J end by 0 bases, with 13 bases between. The CDR3 spans 17 residues. CDR1 and CDR2 from the germline V gene are MNHEY and SVGEGT. This CDR3 reads CASSFPLLGSGANVLTF. CDR3 coding DNA: TGTGCCAGCAGTTTCCCGCTTCTAGGCTCTGGGGCCAACGTCCTGACTTTC.

This chain connects TRBV12-3 or TRBV12-4 to TRBJ1-2; D is unresolved. The CDR3 extends over 13 amino acids. Deletions cut 7 bases from V and 5 bases from J, with 14 bases between. The CDR3 region has the DNA TGTGCCAGCACCCAAGTTGTAGAGTATGGCTACACCTTC. This codes for CASTQVVEYGYTF.

In regard to this clonotype: One end of the junction is discordant with germline, which a read error may explain. The chain uses TRBV24-1 and TRBJ2-7, with TRBD1 matching over 12 bases. The CDR3 contains 15 residues. The germline gives CDR1 KGHDR, CDR2 SFDVKD. For the CDR3, the DNA is TGTTCCACCAGTGACTCGGGACAGGGGGCCGACGAGCAGTACTTC. It specifies CSTSDSGQGADEQYF.

This clonotype appeared a few times. This sequence joins TRBV2 and TRBJ2-2; a weak D match, TRBD1 (5 bases). V was cut by 1 base and J by 5 bases, with 11 bases left in between. Germline V gene sequence: CDR1 SNHLY, CDR2 FYNNEI. The CDR3 sequence is 15 residues long. CDR3 amino acids: CASSEGQGRTGELFF. The DNA for the CDR3 is TGTGCCAGCAGTGAAGGTCAGGGCCGTACCGGGGAGCTGTTTTTT.

CDR3 coding DNA: TGTGCCAGCAGTGAGGTAGCGGGGCGCTCCTACAATGAGCAGTTCTTC. Protein product: CASSEVAGRSYNEQFF. V usage is TRBV6-1 and J usage is TRBJ2-1; 8 nucleotides match TRBD2. CDR1 is MNHNS, CDR2 SASEGT, per germline. V was clipped by 3 bases and J by 0 bases; unmatched bases: 4. The CDR3 runs to 16 residues.

The table lists this clonotype with a few counts. The chain couples TRBV6-9 to TRBJ2-2; 10 bases match TRBD2. Germline V gene sequence: CDR1 MNHGY, CDR2 SVAAGI. CDR3 length: 16 amino acids. V was clipped by 11 bases and J by 6 bases; unmatched bases: 15. The CDR3 reads CAQQGSSGGPAGELFF. CDR3 DNA sequence: TGTGCCCAGCAGGGATCTAGCGGGGGCCCCGCCGGGGAGCTGTTTTTT.

J is TRBJ1-2 and V is TRBV4-3; no definite D call. Germline V gene sequence: CDR1 LGHNA, CDR2 YSLEER. Trimming took 0 bases from V and 2 from J, leaving 10 bases between them. The CDR3 is made up of 15 amino acids. The CDR3 DNA is TGCGCCAGCAGCCAAGATCCCGGGAGCAACTATGGCTACACCTTC. Translation: CASSQDPGSNYGYTF.

This clonotype was observed a handful of times. DNA for the CDR3: TGTGCCAGCTGCCTACAGGCGGGGGGCCGGCAGGAGACCCAGTACTTC. Its translation: CASCLQAGGRQETQYF. This sequence joins TRBV6-1 and TRBJ2-5, with 8 bases that match TRBD2. This CDR3 comprises 16 residues. Germline values: CDR1 MNHNS, CDR2 SASEGT. Trimming removed 8 bases from V and 5 bases from J; junction bases left unmatched: 16.

The chain is built from TRBV5-1 and TRBJ2-1; D ambiguous. CDR1 is SGHRS and CDR2 is YFSETQ in the germline V gene. The CDR3 totals 15 residues. The V end lost 0 bases, the J end lost 0 bases, and 7 bases lay between the germline ends. CDR3 amino acids: CASSLDPSSYNEQFF. CDR3 sequence (DNA): TGCGCCAGCAGCTTGGACCCGAGCTCCTACAATGAGCAGTTCTTC.

This clonotype was counted many times. The chain recombines TRBV4-1 with TRBJ2-5; possible D gene TRBD2, 5 bases. This CDR3 is built from 14 residues. CDR1 is MGHRA, CDR2 YSYEKL, per germline. The V end lost 1 base, the J end lost 3 bases, and 9 bases lay between the germline ends. CDR3 sequence reads: CASSQVYGEETQYF. CDR3 DNA: TGCGCCAGCAGCCAAGTGTACGGGGAAGAGACCCAGTACTTC.

This chain uses TRBV12-3 or TRBV12-4 with TRBJ2-3; 7 positions match TRBD1. V shed 2 bases and J 2 bases; nucleotides not matched to a gene: 10. The CDR3 has 17 amino acids. The CDR3 DNA sequence: TGTGCCAGCAGTTTAAAGCCCCGGGACAGCTTCACAGATACGCAGTATTTT. Amino acids: CASSLKPRDSFTDTQYF.

This clonotype was seen many times. The chain couples TRBV12-3 or TRBV12-4 to TRBJ2-1; D is unclear. This CDR3 is built from 16 residues. V dropped 5 bases and J dropped 0 bases, with 14 bases sitting between them. CDR3 sequence (DNA): TGTGCCAGCAGTACCGCCAGAATGAGCTCCTACAATGAGCAGTTCTTC. It is translated as CASSTARMSSYNEQFF.

This clonotype was counted a few times. The chain combines TRBV4-3 with TRBJ1-2, with D hard to call. The CDR3 runs 14 residues. Germline V CDR1 and CDR2: LGHNA, YSLEER. V lost 3 bases and J 5 bases, leaving 13 bases between the germline ends. The chain's CDR3 is CASSQDREPYGYTF. For the CDR3, the DNA is TGCGCCAGCAGCCAGGATCGGGAGCCTTATGGCTACACCTTC.

This clonotype has more than one count but fewer than ten. The J gene is TRBJ2-5, the V gene TRBV19; TRBD2 might be the D (5 bases). The CDR3 is 14 residues long. Germline V gene sequence: CDR1 LNHDA, CDR2 SQIVND (reference sequence). With 4 bases removed from V and 1 base from J, the gap between germline ends came to 10 bases. In DNA, the CDR3 is TGTGCCAGTAGTACCCGGGATCCCCAAGAGACCCAGTACTTC. Residues: CASSTRDPQETQYF. The full variable domain, with the rest looked up from reference TRBV19 and TRBJ2-5, is DGGITQSPKYLFRKEGQNVTLSCEQNLNHDAMYWYRQDPGQGLRLIYYSQIVNDFQKGDIAEGYSVSREKKESFPLTVTSAQKNPTAFYLCASSTRDPQETQYFGPGTRLLVL.

This clonotype was seen more than once but under ten times. This chain connects TRBV20-1 to TRBJ2-5; TRBD2 is a possible D gene (5 bases). Deletions cut 0 bases from V and 4 bases from J, with 15 bases between. The CDR3 runs to 15 residues. In germline, CDR1 is DFQATT, CDR2 SNEGSKA (reference sequence). The CDR3 coding sequence is TGCAGTGCTAGAGATTGGCGAGCGGTGGGAGAGACCCAGTACTTC. This sequence encodes CSARDWRAVGETQYF.

This clonotype was detected only a few times. The rearrangement links TRBV7-9 to TRBJ1-3; D unclear. The CDR3 has 14 amino acids. The V and J ends lost 2 bases and 0 bases respectively, with 5 bases between them. Germline V lookup: CDR1 SEHNR, CDR2 FQNEAQ (reference sequence). CDR3 amino acids: CASSLYFSGNTIYF. DNA for the CDR3: TGTGCCAGCAGCTTATACTTCTCTGGAAACACCATATATTTT.

This clonotype was seen a few times. This sequence joins TRBV12-3 or TRBV12-4 and TRBJ2-3; no firm D call. The CDR3 consists of 14 residues. V lost 4 bases and J 5 bases, leaving 13 bases between the germline ends. The CDR3 protein is CASSSDGPLDTQYF. The CDR3 DNA reads as TGTGCCAGCAGTTCGGACGGGCCCTTAGATACGCAGTATTTT.

This clonotype was observed a few times. The chain is built from TRBV4-1 and TRBJ2-5; D may be TRBD2 (6 bases). Germline CDR1 reads MGHRA; CDR2 reads YSYEKL. V was clipped by 3 bases and J by 5 bases, with 10 bases between them. The CDR3 loop spans 13 amino acids. The CDR3, as DNA: TGCGCCAGCAGCCACGGGGGAACGGAGACCCAGTACTTC. Amino acids: CASSHGGTETQYF.

Many counts were recorded for this clonotype. V usage is TRBV2 and J usage is TRBJ2-2; perhaps D is TRBD1 or TRBD2 (6 bases each). Trimming shortened V by 6 bases and J by 12 bases, and 17 bases separated the two germline ends. The V gene's germline CDR1 is SNHLY and CDR2 FYNNEI. This CDR3 spans 13 amino acids. The CDR3 DNA reads as TGTGCCAGCAGAGACGGTGCGGGACAAAAGCTGTTTTTT. Amino acid sequence: CASRDGAGQKLFF.

This clonotype has a handful of counts. The gene calls are TRBV12-3 or TRBV12-4 and TRBJ1-1; 7 bases map to TRBD1. V shed 7 bases and J 1 base; nucleotides not matched to a gene: 6. The CDR3 has 14 residues. CDR3 nucleotide sequence: TGTGCCAGCAACCCCGGGACAGCGAACACTGAAGCTTTCTTT. This gives the protein CASNPGTANTEAFF.

Ten or more counts support this clonotype. This chain joins TRBV7-9 and TRBJ1-1, with a tentative D call TRBD1 (5 bases). Germline V gives CDR1 SEHNR, CDR2 FQNEAQ (reference sequence). The CDR3 length is 14 residues. V shed 5 bases and J shed 5 bases, with 15 bases lying between them. As DNA, the CDR3 is TGTGCCAGCAGCGCCGTTGGGGGGGGAACTGAAGCTTTCTTT. It specifies CASSAVGGGTEAFF. The variable domain in full, with the rest retrieved from reference TRBV7-9 and TRBJ1-1, is DTGVSQNPRHKITKRGQNVTFRCDPISEHNRLYWYRQTLGQGPEFLTYFQNEAQLEKSRLLSDRFSAERPKGSFSTLEIQRTEQGDSAMYLCASSAVGGGTEAFFGQGTRLTVV.